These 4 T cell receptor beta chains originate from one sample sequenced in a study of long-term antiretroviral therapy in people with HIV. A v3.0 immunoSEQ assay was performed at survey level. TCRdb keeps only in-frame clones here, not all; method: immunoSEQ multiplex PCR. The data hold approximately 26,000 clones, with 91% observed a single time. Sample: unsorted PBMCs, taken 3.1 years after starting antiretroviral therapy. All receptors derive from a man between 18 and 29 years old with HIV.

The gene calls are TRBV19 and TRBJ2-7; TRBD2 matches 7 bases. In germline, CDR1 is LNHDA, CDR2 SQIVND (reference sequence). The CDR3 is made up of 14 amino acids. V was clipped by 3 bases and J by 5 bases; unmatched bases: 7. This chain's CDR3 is CASSIPRESHEQYF. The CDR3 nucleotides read TGTGCCAGTAGTATTCCGCGGGAGTCCCACGAGCAGTACTTC.

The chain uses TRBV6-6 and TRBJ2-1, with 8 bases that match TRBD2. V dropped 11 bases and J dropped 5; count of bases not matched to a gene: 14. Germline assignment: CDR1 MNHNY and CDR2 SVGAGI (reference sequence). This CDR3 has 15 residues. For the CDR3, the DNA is TGTGCCGGCGCTACTGGAGCGGGGGATGACAATGAGCAGTTCTTC. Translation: CAGATGAGDDNEQFF.

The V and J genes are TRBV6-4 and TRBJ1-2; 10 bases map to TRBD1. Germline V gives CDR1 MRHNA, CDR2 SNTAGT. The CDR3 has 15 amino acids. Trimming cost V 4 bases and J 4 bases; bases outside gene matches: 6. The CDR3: CASSVTGTGAYGYTF. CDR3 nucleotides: TGTGCCAGCAGTGTCACCGGGACAGGGGCCTATGGCTACACCTTC.

The DNA of the CDR3 is TGTGCCAGCAGCTACGGGGTCACTGAAGCTTTCTTT. Translating it yields CASSYGVTEAFF. The rearrangement joins TRBV7-9 to TRBJ1-1; the D is unclear. With 4 bases removed from V and 4 bases from J, the gap between germline ends came to 7 bases. CDR1 SEHNR and CDR2 FQNEAQ come from the germline V gene (reference sequence). There are 12 residues in the CDR3.